The clone carrying this T cell receptor beta chain has just one count. The sample comes from a study of blood T cell repertoires in COVID-19. Overall study: Collection of acute and convalescent COVID-19 samples took place in the United States, Italy and Spain. T cells, B-cell-depleted T cells, or PBMCs supplied cDNA or gDNA.

Libraries were prepared by immunoSEQ multiplex PCR; TCRdb keeps only in-frame clonotypes and omits some of them. The repertoire holds around 160,000 clones, roughly 78% seen once, with around 15% in the top ten. The CDR3 runs to 14 residues. CDR1 and CDR2 from the germline V gene are SNHLY and FYNNEI. The ends lost 6 bases at V and 1 base at J; junction bases unmatched: 3. Sequencing used peripheral blood. The chain uses TRBV2 and TRBJ1-1; 9 positions agree with TRBD1. The sequence came from a human donor with acute or convalescent COVID-19. The donor label of this sample is uncertain. In DNA, the CDR3 is TGTGCCAGCAGGTCACAGGGGGCGAACACTGAAGCTTTCTTT. Translating gives CASRSQGANTEAFF. Full variable domain (remainder filled in from reference TRBV2 and TRBJ1-1): EPEVTQTPSHQVTQMGQEVILRCVPISNHLYFYWYRQILGQKVEFLVSFYNNEISEKSEIFDDQFSVERPDGSNFTLKIRSTKLEDSAMYFCASRSQGANTEAFFGQGTRLTVV.